The entry that follows covers one T cell receptor beta chain sequence. No antigen is known for it. Base qualities are not recorded, but no much larger clone differs from it by a single base. Based on the germline V gene, the CDR1 and CDR2 sequences are SNHLY and FYNNEI. The CDR3 contains 12 residues, cysteine and phenylalanine counted. The sequence is cut down to CDR3 DNA, 36 bases in frame from base 1. V drops 10 bases and J drops 4 bases, leaving 13 bases in between. The TCR beta CDR3 regions were amplified from RNA transcripts. A first-round RT-PCR of the TCR CDR3 used the HTBI primer set with the Qiagen OneStep RT-PCR kit. Libraries were constructed in a second round of multiplex PCR, after which size selection and purification were performed. Sequencing of the libraries was done on an Illumina HiSeq2000 using paired-end 100 bp reads. The original methods were these. SOAPnuke was used to process the raw data, throwing out any read that contained adapters or uncalled bases, had a mean Phred below 15, or lacked an exact constant-primer or identifier match. High-quality paired reads were merged with COPE v1.2.5, and unique nucleotide sequences were defined as clonotypes. MiTCR v1.1 was used to align the clonotypes against IMGT TRBV, TRBD and TRBJ reference segments. Only V-J combinations with frequency above 0.0001, covering 99.2% of repertoires, were analysed. A TCS score was defined as the ratio of F50 (clonal expansion) to E x V (chaos), with BLOSUM62-based TCRdist applied between CDR3 peptides within each V-J. Welch's t-statistics and random forest reduced roughly 530 V-J features to 13, which were used in a naive Bayes classifier (R e1071). The Morisita-Horn index was used to measure how similar the thyroid and blood repertoires were. TCRdb reprocessed the public reads (quality trimming at Q25 with fastp, clone calling with MiXCR) and kept in-frame beta chains. Every entry covers one CDR3 protein and lists the most common genes and DNA from its rows. These V and J calls rely on TCRdb rather than the paper's analysis. The sample records about 570,000 distinct CDR3 sequences, roughly 50% of which are singletons. The ten most abundant clones make up over 15% of the sample.

The data were taken from a study of T cells in Graves' hyperthyroidism and ophthalmopathy (dated by TCRdb to about 2019). As for the study more broadly: A discovery cohort of roughly 100 patients, approximately 44 with Graves' ophthalmopathy and about 60 with stable Graves' hyperthyroidism, was used to find distinguishing TCR V-J signatures. Whether ophthalmopathy could be predicted prospectively was tested in an independent validation cohort made up of about 20 hyperthyroidism patients plus 17 patients who later progressed to ophthalmopathy. For training and testing, the 100 or so patients in the discovery cohort were randomly divided in a 7:3 ratio. In addition, the study compared T-cell repertoires in thyroid tissue and in blood from roughly 6 Graves' hyperthyroidism patients. Once sampling was done, hyperthyroidism patients were given methimazole at a starting dose of 30 mg daily, whereas ophthalmopathy patients were given high-dose intravenous methylprednisolone. The paper reports TCR Vbeta CDR3 sequencing of some 140 peripheral blood samples: 43 ophthalmopathy, under 80 hyperthyroidism and 17 progressor patients. The research as a whole found: A model built on a 13 V-J signature distinguished ophthalmopathy from stable hyperthyroidism, reaching 85% to 90% sensitivity and under 84% specificity in cross-validation and 80%/75% in testing. During validation, the model predicted progression to ophthalmopathy a median of approximately 7 months ahead of onset, with around 71% sensitivity and 72% to 85% specificity. Most expanded thyroid clonotypes (frequency above 0.001) were also detected in blood, suggesting blood repertoires may reflect thyroid immune responses. Sample size was not statistically predetermined, and blinding of investigators to group allocation was not performed.

The study excluded patients with uncontrolled infections, other autoimmune diseases, pregnancy or lactation. Clinical symptoms, serum thyroxine and TRAb, thyroid ultrasound, and orbital computed tomography formed the basis for the diagnoses. Total RNA was extracted with Trizol reagent, and quality was checked on an Agilent 2100 Bioanalyzer. This receptor was taken from an adult woman with Graves' disease, either hyperthyroidism or ophthalmopathy (not recorded which). The chain joins TRBV2 to TRBJ2-5, with no confident D gene call. The sequenced sample was peripheral blood or thyroid tissue (not recorded which). The CDR3 loop reads CATQNPGETQYF. The nucleotide sequence reads as follows: TGTGCCACACAGAATCCGGGAGAGACCCAGTACTTC.